Each of the 2 T cell receptor beta chains below was sequenced from the same sample in a study of breast tumors, draining lymph nodes, adjacent tissues (TCRdb year 2016). Library prep was done by multiplex PCR. The run used an Illumina HiSeq 2000. Starting from the raw public reads, TCRdb applied fastp trimming at Q25, assembled clones with MiXCR and retained in-frame beta chains. Identical CDR3 protein sequences are pooled into one entry, listed with their most common genes and DNA. This sample gives 50,000 to 85,000 distinct CDR3 sequences in total; approximately 45% of them show up just once. Roughly 9.1% of the sample comes from the top ten. Source material: breast tumor tissue. The receptors were gathered from a female donor with breast cancer. Some clones in this sample may be carry-over from other donors' samples.

This clonotype came up once. The V call is TRBV5-1, the J call TRBJ1-5; D possibly corresponds to TRBD1 (5 bases). The germline V gene has CDR1 SGHRS and CDR2 YFSETQ. V was pared by 0 bases and J by 2 bases, with 12 bases between. CDR3 length equals 16 residues. The CDR3 spells CASSLVGRDGNQPQHF. The CDR3 DNA sequence: TGCGCCAGCAGCTTGGTTGGCAGGGATGGCAATCAGCCCCAGCATTTT.

This clonotype was seen ten or more times. The chain recombines TRBV19 with TRBJ2-3; possible D gene TRBD1, 6 bases. The V end lost 9 bases, the J end lost 0 bases, and 16 bases lay between the germline ends. The CDR3 contains 15 residues. Germline assignment: CDR1 LNHDA and CDR2 SQIVND (reference sequence). The CDR3 DNA is TGTGCCAGCGCGAGGGGGAAACCTAGCACAGATACGCAGTATTTT. Protein product: CASARGKPSTDTQYF.